This entry lists 20 T cell receptor beta chains sequenced from one sample in a study of shared clonotypes between healthy human individuals. Profiling relied on immunoSEQ multiplex PCR, and the TCRdb table lists in-frame clones only, not all of them. The sample gives approximately 2.1 million clones, roughly 93% of which show up once; 0.39% is in the top ten. Sequencing used naive CD4+ T cells from PBMCs. This sample's subset: CD45RA+ positively selected. These receptors were obtained from a man in his late teens or twenties in good health. Some clones in this sample may be carry-over from other donors' samples.

This chain joins TRBV7-8 and TRBJ2-5; no definite D call. This CDR3 is 10 amino acids long. Germline V gene sequence: CDR1 SGHVS, CDR2 FQNEAQ. Between the trimmed V and J ends, which lost 7 bases and 5 bases, there was a span of 5 bases. CDR3 DNA: TGTGCCAGCACCCCGGAGACCCAGTACTTC. Translated, it gives CASTPETQYF.

This clone was counted a single time. The CDR3, as DNA: TGTGCCAGTAGCAACGGAGGGACAGGCTCCTACGAGCAGTACTTC. This translates into CASSNGGTGSYEQYF. The rearrangement joins TRBV19 to TRBJ2-7; TRBD1 aligns across 8 bases. CDR3 size: 15 residues. V shed 6 bases, J shed 0 bases, and the junction held 7 bases outside the gene matches. CDR1 and CDR2 (germline): LNHDA, SQIVND (reference sequence).

A few counts support this clone. The chain links TRBV19 to TRBJ1-5; 9 positions match TRBD1. Trimming took 6 bases from V and 7 from J; bases not matched to a gene: 13. Germline V CDR1 and CDR2: LNHDA, SQIVND (reference sequence). The CDR3 spans 16 residues. In DNA, the CDR3 is TGTGCCAGTAGCCATCCTCACAGGGGGCCGATGCAGCCCCAGCATTTT. This sequence encodes CASSHPHRGPMQPQHF.

The V call is TRBV5-1, the J call TRBJ2-4; TRBD2 matches at 9 bases. Losses at the gene ends were 3 bases for V and 3 bases for J; bases not matched to a gene: 1. CDR1 SGHRS and CDR2 YFSETQ come from the germline V gene. The CDR3 has 14 amino acids. The CDR3 DNA reads as TGCGCCAGCAGCTGGACTAGCGTCAAAAACATTCAGTACTTC. It yields the protein CASSWTSVKNIQYF.

The rearrangement joins TRBV7-9 to TRBJ2-5; D is possibly TRBD1 or TRBD2 (5 bases each). This CDR3 has 14 residues. From germline, CDR1 is SEHNR and CDR2 FQNEAQ (reference sequence). The V and J ends lost 1 base and 7 bases respectively, with 13 bases between them. Here the CDR3 DNA reads TGTGCCAGCAGCTTAGAGCAGGGACGAGGGACCCAGTACTTC. It is translated as CASSLEQGRGTQYF. Using reference TRBV7-9 and TRBJ2-5 for the parts outside the CDR3, the full variable domain is DTGVSQNPRHKITKRGQNVTFRCDPISEHNRLYWYRQTLGQGPEFLTYFQNEAQLEKSRLLSDRFSAERPKGSFSTLEIQRTEQGDSAMYLCASSLEQGRGTQYFGPGTRLLVL.

The gene calls are TRBV6-1 and TRBJ2-2; unclear D gene. This CDR3 is 14 amino acids long. Germline V gene data show CDR1 as MNHNS and CDR2 as SASEGT. The V end was cut by 0 bases, the J end by 5 bases, with 7 bases between. The CDR3 nucleotides read TGTGCCAGCAGTGAAGCTACGGGTACCGGGGAGCTGTTTTTT. It codes for CASSEATGTGELFF.

The chain recombines TRBV5-1 with TRBJ1-1; D call uncertain. This CDR3 contains 14 residues. Between the trimmed V and J ends, which lost 4 bases and 1 base, there was a span of 11 bases. Germline V gene lookup returns CDR1 SGHRS and CDR2 YFSETQ. The chain's CDR3 is CASSDKQENTEAFF. In nucleotides, the CDR3 is TGCGCCAGCAGCGATAAACAAGAGAACACTGAAGCTTTCTTT. The entire variable domain, with the rest obtained from reference TRBV5-1 and TRBJ1-1, is as follows: KAGVTQTPRYLIKTRGQQVTLSCSPISGHRSVSWYQQTPGQGLQFLFEYFSETQRNKGNFPGRFSGRQFSNSRSEMNVSTLELGDSALYLCASSDKQENTEAFFGQGTRLTVV.

With regard to this clone: Other DNA variants within this sample encode the same CDR3. V gene TRBV7-9 combines with J gene TRBJ1-1; D not resolved. The CDR3 spans 13 residues. Per the germline V gene, CDR1 is SEHNR and CDR2 is FQNEAQ (reference sequence). Between the trimmed V and J ends, which lost 0 bases and 3 bases, there was a span of 5 bases. In DNA form, the CDR3 reads TGTGCCAGCAGCTTAGCTAGCCACACTGAAGCTTTCTTT. Encoded protein: CASSLASHTEAFF.

This clone occurred a few times. The J gene is TRBJ1-5, the V gene TRBV19, with D perhaps TRBD1 (6 bases). CDR1 LNHDA and CDR2 SQIVND come from the germline V gene (reference sequence). The germline V and J ends were trimmed by 5 bases and 0 bases, with 14 bases remaining between them. The CDR3 length is 16 residues. The CDR3 coding sequence is TGTGCCAGTAGTCCCCGGGCAGGGGATAGCAATCAGCCCCAGCATTTT. Translating gives CASSPRAGDSNQPQHF. Full variable domain (outside the CDR3, taken from reference TRBV19 and TRBJ1-5): DGGITQSPKYLFRKEGQNVTLSCEQNLNHDAMYWYRQDPGQGLRLIYYSQIVNDFQKGDIAEGYSVSREKKESFPLTVTSAQKNPTAFYLCASSPRAGDSNQPQHFGDGTRLSIL.

This clone was picked up one time. The V and J genes are TRBV28 and TRBJ1-2, with 7 nucleotides matching TRBD1. After removal of 3 bases from V and 4 bases from J, the junction contained 11 bases not matched to a gene. CDR3 size: 16 residues. Germline V lookup: CDR1 MDHEN, CDR2 SYDVKM. The CDR3: CASSLENPGQSYGYTF. For the CDR3, the DNA is TGTGCCAGCAGTTTGGAAAACCCGGGACAGAGCTATGGCTACACCTTC.

The table lists this clone with a count of one. J is TRBJ2-1 and V is TRBV18; D remains unclear. V was trimmed by 1 base and J by 5 bases, leaving 6 bases between them. CDR1 and CDR2 (germline): KGHSH, LQKENI. The CDR3 consists of 13 residues. CDR3 sequence (DNA): TGTGCCAGCTCACCACAAACCGACAATGAGCAGTTCTTC. Its translation: CASSPQTDNEQFF.

V is TRBV6-6 and J is TRBJ1-4, with 7 bases lining up with TRBD1. Trimming took 2 bases from V and 7 from J; bases not matched to a gene: 4. Germline CDR1 MNHNY, CDR2 SVGAGI (reference sequence). The CDR3 spans 14 residues. Here the CDR3 reads CASSYRGLSEKLFF. The CDR3 DNA sequence: TGTGCCAGCAGTTACAGGGGGCTTAGTGAAAAACTGTTTTTT.

The chain links TRBV28 to TRBJ2-3; 10 bases map to TRBD2. CDR3 size: 15 residues. V shed 6 bases, J shed 3 bases, and the junction held 6 bases outside the gene matches. CDR1 and CDR2 (germline): MDHEN, SYDVKM. This CDR3 reads CASSYSGRATDTQYF. CDR3 sequence (DNA): TGTGCCAGCAGCTACAGCGGGAGGGCGACAGATACGCAGTATTTT. Full variable domain (rest looked up from reference TRBV28 and TRBJ2-3): DVKVTQSSRYLVKRTGEKVFLECVQDMDHENMFWYRQDPGLGLRLIYFSYDVKMKEKGDIPEGYSVSREKKERFSLILESASTNQTSMYLCASSYSGRATDTQYFGPGTRLTVL.

The chain couples TRBV5-1 to TRBJ1-1; 7 bases align to TRBD1. The CDR3 loop spans 15 amino acids. Germline loops: CDR1 SGHRS, CDR2 YFSETQ. The V gene end was trimmed by 3 bases and the J gene end by 0 bases; junction bases not matched to a gene: 5. The CDR3 loop is CASSSGGTVNTEAFF. CDR3 in DNA: TGCGCCAGCAGCTCAGGGGGGACGGTGAACACTGAAGCTTTCTTT.

The rearrangement links TRBV2 to TRBJ2-1; 9 nucleotides line up with TRBD2. Germline loops: CDR1 SNHLY, CDR2 FYNNEI. The CDR3 is made up of 16 amino acids. The ends lost 6 bases at V and 0 bases at J; junction bases unmatched: 6. The CDR3 loop reads CASRGSSGTSYNEQFF. The CDR3 bases are TGTGCCAGCAGGGGGTCTAGCGGGACCTCCTACAATGAGCAGTTCTTC.

The J gene is TRBJ2-2, the V gene TRBV9; D gene uncertain. Per germline, CDR1 SGDLS and CDR2 YYNGEE. The V and J ends lost 0 bases and 2 bases respectively, with 11 bases between them. The CDR3 is made up of 16 amino acids. CDR3 nucleotides: TGTGCCAGCAGCGTAGTTCGATCCGTAAACACCGGGGAGCTGTTTTTT. Protein sequence: CASSVVRSVNTGELFF.

The J gene is TRBJ2-5, the V gene TRBV28; no definite D call. Germline CDR1 reads MDHEN; CDR2 reads SYDVKM. The CDR3 consists of 15 residues. Trimming removed 3 bases from V and 2 bases from J, with 13 bases in between. The CDR3 nucleotides are TGTGCCAGCAGTTTCTTCCCGCCGGCTCAAGAGACCCAGTACTTC. It yields the protein CASSFFPPAQETQYF.

Concerning this clone itself: Other DNA sequences in this specimen translate into the identical CDR3. The V call is TRBV5-1, the J call TRBJ1-1; D gene uncertain. The CDR3 has 13 amino acids. CDR1 and CDR2 (germline): SGHRS, YFSETQ. V was pared by 0 bases and J by 1 base, with 4 bases between. CDR3 coding DNA: TGCGCCAGCAGCTTGGAGCCGAACACTGAAGCTTTCTTT. Amino acid sequence: CASSLEPNTEAFF.

The rearrangement joins TRBV4-2 to TRBJ2-7, with 10 bases fitting TRBD2. There are 15 residues in the CDR3. Germline lookup yields CDR1 LGHNA and CDR2 YNFKEQ. V shed 5 bases, J shed 3 bases, and the junction held 7 bases outside the gene matches. CDR3 residues: CASSYGTSDYYEQYF. In DNA form, the CDR3 reads TGTGCCAGCAGCTACGGGACTAGCGATTACTACGAGCAGTACTTC.

Here the CDR3 reads CASSEETGWTEAFF. The CDR3 region has the DNA TGTGCCAGCAGTGAAGAGACGGGGTGGACTGAAGCTTTCTTT. The chain is built from TRBV2 and TRBJ1-1; no firm D call. Germline values: CDR1 SNHLY, CDR2 FYNNEI. The CDR3 length is 14 residues. Trimming took off 1 base at V and 5 bases at J, with 11 bases between the two ends.